This T cell receptor beta chain was recovered during a study of blood T cell repertoires in COVID-19 (TCRdb year 2020). As for the study more broadly: The collaborator samples originated in the United States, Italy and Spain and spanned the acute and convalescent phases of COVID-19. Deeply sampled blood TCRbeta repertoires from subjects exposed to, actively infected with, or recovered from COVID-19 were included in the dataset. A freely available public database, intended as a resource for researchers studying the immune response to SARS-CoV-2, is where the repertoires were released. The sample metadata nearly always contained a de-identified subject ID, COVID-19 status, age in years and sex. The samples were drawn from the first 160 participants of the ongoing ImmuneRACE study and from more than 1,000 subjects provided by 6 global collaborators. Where HLA class I and class II types were available, the types were taken from metadata supplied by the sample provider, not from assay-based typing. The material from the prospective study consisted of cDNA or gDNA derived from T cells, B-cell-depleted T cells, or PBMCs.

The cysteine opens and the phenylalanine closes a CDR3 of 13 amino acids. Left in the record is the CDR3 DNA by itself, 39 bases read in frame from the first base. The germline V gene provides CDR1 SGHTA and CDR2 FQGTGA. The junction carries 16 bases between V and J, which are trimmed by 6 bases and 8 bases respectively. With regard to this clone: Which antigen it targets is not known. No quality values exist for individual bases; no much larger clone is one base distant.

In Seattle, one collaborating source enrolled patients while the infection was active and tracked those patients longitudinally over the course of disease. The collaborating institutions used their own protocols to collect whole blood in K2EDTA tubes. For TCRbeta analysis, collaborators shipped samples as frozen whole blood, isolated PBMCs, or DNA extracted from either of those sample types. TCRbeta CDR3 regions were amplified from genomic DNA using the immunoSEQ Assay, a bias-controlled multiplex PCR. Regarding the original processing steps: The number of nucleated cells in each sample was estimated by amplification of reference gene primers within the assay. Sequence reads were collapsed and filtered to measure the absolute abundance of every unique TCRbeta CDR3 rearrangement. For each sample, productive Simpson clonality was calculated as the square root of Simpson's diversity index across productive rearrangements. The table was pulled from immuneACCESS by TCRdb, which kept in-frame rearrangements only. Such tables lose some clones; where checked, under half of the loss comes from unresolved V genes, and the rest has no known cause. D and trimming come from the DNA, and the V and J calls and clone size come from that table. A total of about 100,000 clones appear in this sample, 75% to 90% of them only once. The ten biggest clones cover approximately 5% of the sample.

What the research found in general, with its limitations: Clinical and demographic metadata were provided uncurated, with the amount varying by source and participant.

Sequenced: peripheral blood. The source of this sequence is a woman aged 45-59 years with COVID-19, enrolled during active disease. The receptor chain draws on TRBV7-3 and TRBJ1-2; the D gene remains uncertain. The nucleotide sequence reads TGTGCCAGCAGGCCTGATTCCTCAGTGGGCTACACCTTC. This encodes CASRPDSSVGYTF.